What follows are 32 T cell receptor beta chains derived from one specimen sequenced in a study of shared clonotypes between healthy human individuals. TCRdb keeps only in-frame clones here, not all; method: immunoSEQ multiplex PCR. The data contain about 520,000 clones, 95% to 97% of them singletons. The sample taken for sequencing was naive CD4+ T cells sorted from blood. The subset denotes: CD45RA+ positively selected. All receptors come from a woman younger than 45 in good health.

The V call is TRBV11-2, the J call TRBJ2-7; D gene uncertain. CDR1 SGHAT and CDR2 FQNNGV come from the germline V gene. This CDR3 contains 13 residues. Trimming took 0 bases from V and 2 from J, leaving 5 bases between them. CDR3: CASSLEGTYEQYF. The CDR3 nucleotides read TGTGCCAGCAGCTTAGAAGGGACCTACGAGCAGTACTTC.

The gene calls are TRBV28 and TRBJ1-2; D is ambiguous. There are 14 residues in the CDR3. V lost 3 bases to trimming and J lost 1 base, with 9 bases between them. Germline V gene lookup returns CDR1 MDHEN and CDR2 SYDVKM. The CDR3: CASSLWEINYGYTF. In DNA form, the CDR3 reads TGTGCCAGCAGTTTGTGGGAGATTAACTATGGCTACACCTTC.

This sequence joins TRBV15 and TRBJ2-5; 8 bases fit TRBD2. The assigned J gene may be wrong: the sequence end matches TRBJ2-7 better. The germline V gene has CDR1 LNHNV and CDR2 YYDKDF (reference sequence). The CDR3 consists of 16 residues. CDR3 bases: TGTGCCACCAGCAGAGATCCGGGGGCGGGAGGTGACGAGCAGTACTTC. It is translated as CATSRDPGAGGDEQYF.

This chain connects TRBV19 to TRBJ1-1; tentatively, D is TRBD1 (5 bases). CDR1 is LNHDA and CDR2 is SQIVND in the germline V gene (reference sequence). V shed 6 bases and J shed 1 base, with 9 bases lying between them. The CDR3 is 13 residues long. DNA of the CDR3: TGTGCCAGTAGGGAGACAGAGAACACTGAAGCTTTCTTT. It is translated as CASRETENTEAFF. The complete variable domain, with remaining parts taken from reference TRBV19 and TRBJ1-1, reads DGGITQSPKYLFRKEGQNVTLSCEQNLNHDAMYWYRQDPGQGLRLIYYSQIVNDFQKGDIAEGYSVSREKKESFPLTVTSAQKNPTAFYLCASRETENTEAFFGQGTRLTVV.

The gene calls are TRBV6-5 and TRBJ1-2; TRBD1 aligns across 7 bases. Germline assignment: CDR1 MNHEY and CDR2 SVGAGI. V lost 4 bases to trimming and J lost 7 bases; unmatched junction nucleotides: 9. The CDR3 is 14 residues long. This CDR3 is CASSSGTEVRGYTF. The CDR3 DNA reads as TGTGCCAGCAGTTCCGGGACAGAAGTTCGTGGCTACACCTTC.

A single count supports this clone. The CDR3 nucleotides are TGTGCCAGTAGTTCGAACAGACTCATACGACAAGAGACCCAGTACTTC. Encoded protein: CASSSNRLIRQETQYF. The chain employs TRBV19 and TRBJ2-5; no clear D. Trimming pared 5 bases from V and 2 bases from J, leaving 18 bases between. The V gene's germline CDR1 is LNHDA and CDR2 SQIVND (reference sequence). The CDR3 runs 16 residues.

The chain links TRBV7-9 to TRBJ2-1; TRBD2 matches 7 bases. CDR3 size: 13 residues. The germline gives CDR1 SEHNR, CDR2 FQNEAQ (reference sequence). The V gene end was trimmed by 5 bases and the J gene end by 5 bases; junction bases not matched to a gene: 3. In DNA, the CDR3 is TGTGCCAGCAGCCCCGGACTAGACAATGAGCAGTTCTTC. Protein: CASSPGLDNEQFF.

This rearrangement joins TRBV12-5 to TRBJ2-1; TRBD2 matches 15 bases. The CDR3 contains 13 residues. The germline CDR1 and CDR2 sequences are LGHNT and FRNRAP. The trim removed 4 bases at V and 12 bases at J, leaving 1 base unmatched. The CDR3 DNA sequence: TGTGCTAGTGGTTGGGGACTAGCGGGAGGGCAGTTCTTC. It yields the protein CASGWGLAGGQFF.

The CDR3 DNA follows: TGCGCCAGCAGCAAAGACAGGGTTGGCGGGGAGCTGTTTTTT. Protein product: CASSKDRVGGELFF. The V and J genes are TRBV5-1 and TRBJ2-2; 7 nucleotides agree with TRBD1. CDR1 is SGHRS, CDR2 YFSETQ, per germline. The CDR3 extends over 14 amino acids. J gave up 7 bases and V 4 bases, and 7 bases lay outside the gene matches.

This clone has a handful of counts. This chain links TRBV28 with TRBJ2-7, with D possibly matching TRBD1 (6 bases). The CDR3 is made up of 14 amino acids. Germline V CDR1 and CDR2: MDHEN, SYDVKM. The V gene lost 6 bases and the J gene lost 0 bases, with 12 bases spanning the gap. DNA of the CDR3: TGTGCCAGCAGCCGGGACATCAACTCCTACGAGCAGTACTTC. This translates into CASSRDINSYEQYF.

V gene TRBV28 combines with J gene TRBJ2-2; D perhaps matches TRBD1 (6 bases). CDR1 MDHEN and CDR2 SYDVKM come from the germline V gene. V was clipped by 6 bases and J by 3 bases, with 14 bases between them. The CDR3 covers 15 residues. CDR3: CASRRQDRDTGELFF. CDR3 sequence (DNA): TGTGCCAGCAGAAGACAGGACAGAGACACCGGGGAGCTGTTTTTT.

J is TRBJ1-2 and V is TRBV6-1, with 7 bases fitting TRBD1. This CDR3 region has 15 residues. With V trimmed by 4 bases and J by 5 bases, 10 bases remained unmatched. CDR1 and CDR2 (germline): MNHNS, SASEGT. The CDR3 sequence: CASSAYATGRYGYTF. CDR3 bases: TGTGCCAGCAGTGCCTACGCGACAGGGCGATATGGCTACACCTTC.

This chain connects TRBV19 to TRBJ2-1, with 10 bases lining up with TRBD2. The CDR3 runs 16 residues. Germline V gives CDR1 LNHDA, CDR2 SQIVND (reference sequence). V lost 6 bases and J lost 0; bases outside the gene matches: 5. CDR3 in amino acids: CASRTSGRSSYNEQFF. The CDR3 region has the DNA TGTGCCAGTAGGACTAGCGGGCGGAGCTCCTACAATGAGCAGTTCTTC. The full variable domain, its missing parts supplied by reference TRBV19 and TRBJ2-1, is DGGITQSPKYLFRKEGQNVTLSCEQNLNHDAMYWYRQDPGQGLRLIYYSQIVNDFQKGDIAEGYSVSREKKESFPLTVTSAQKNPTAFYLCASRTSGRSSYNEQFFGPGTRLTVL.

The rearrangement joins TRBV7-3 to TRBJ1-1, with no clear D. V was cut by 2 bases and J by 1 base, with 5 bases left in between. Looked up from germline, CDR1 is SGHTA and CDR2 is FQGTGA. The CDR3 length is 13 residues. The CDR3 reads CASSLLANTEAFF. The CDR3 DNA follows: TGTGCCAGCAGCTTATTGGCGAACACTGAAGCTTTCTTT.

About this clone: The sample has other DNA sequences that encode this CDR3 too. The gene calls are TRBV5-1 and TRBJ2-5; D gene uncertain. CDR3 length: 11 amino acids. V was cut by 4 bases and J by 3 bases, with 4 bases left in between. In germline, CDR1 is SGHRS, CDR2 YFSETQ. In DNA, the CDR3 is TGCGCCAGCAGCCTAAAAGAGACCCAGTACTTC. Translating it yields CASSLKETQYF.

The chain links TRBV7-9 to TRBJ2-1, with 11 bases fitting TRBD1. The V gene's germline CDR1 is SEHNR and CDR2 FQNEAQ (reference sequence). J gave up 2 bases and V 4 bases, and 13 bases lay outside the gene matches. This CDR3 has 19 amino acids. In DNA form, the CDR3 reads TGTGCCAGCAGCTCCCGGACAGGGGGCATTTCTCCCCCCTACAATGAGCAGTTCTTC. Translating gives CASSSRTGGISPPYNEQFF. Full variable domain (remainder filled in from reference TRBV7-9 and TRBJ2-1): DTGVSQNPRHKITKRGQNVTFRCDPISEHNRLYWYRQTLGQGPEFLTYFQNEAQLEKSRLLSDRFSAERPKGSFSTLEIQRTEQGDSAMYLCASSSRTGGISPPYNEQFFGPGTRLTVL.

This clone has a single count. The rearrangement links TRBV30 to TRBJ1-1; 9 bases line up with TRBD1. V dropped 2 bases and J dropped 4; count of bases not matched to a gene: 5. CDR3 length: 14 residues. CDR1 GTSNPN and CDR2 SVGIG come from the germline V gene (reference sequence). CDR3: CAWSLTGGLTEAFF. The CDR3 DNA follows: TGTGCCTGGAGTTTGACAGGGGGTCTCACTGAAGCTTTCTTT.

This chain uses TRBV7-3 with TRBJ2-7, with D perhaps matching TRBD1 (5 bases). The CDR3 spans 13 residues. Germline assignment: CDR1 SGHTA and CDR2 FQGTGA. Trimming left V 4 bases short and J 2 bases short, with 9 bases between. The CDR3 sequence is CASSWGATYEQYF. CDR3 nucleotide sequence: TGTGCCAGCAGCTGGGGCGCTACCTACGAGCAGTACTTC. The whole variable domain, remainder taken from reference TRBV7-3 and TRBJ2-7, is GAGVSQTPSNKVTEKGKYVELRCDPISGHTALYWYRQSLGQGPEFLIYFQGTGAADDSGLPNDRFFAVRPEGSVSTLKIQRTERGDSAVYLCASSWGATYEQYFGPGTRLTVT.

The V call is TRBV23-1, the J call TRBJ2-6; either TRBD1 or TRBD2 may supply D (6 bases each). TRBV23-1 is known as an ORF, though its function is uncertain. V was clipped by 3 bases and J by 2 bases, with 14 bases between them. This CDR3 contains 17 residues. CDR3 sequence reads: CASSHPEGGPGANVLTF. The CDR3 DNA reads TGCGCCAGCAGTCACCCTGAGGGGGGCCCTGGGGCCAACGTCCTGACTTTC.

CDR3 loop: CASGLLQGSLVGELFF. The CDR3, as DNA: TGTGCCAGTGGTCTTTTACAGGGAAGTTTGGTCGGGGAGCTGTTTTTT. This rearrangement joins TRBV19 to TRBJ2-2, with D possibly TRBD1 on 6 matching bases. Germline assignment: CDR1 LNHDA and CDR2 SQIVND (reference sequence). V was cut by 8 bases and J by 7 bases, with 23 bases left in between. The CDR3 covers 16 residues.

V and J are TRBV29-1 and TRBJ2-7; TRBD2 aligns across 9 bases. The CDR3 has 13 amino acids. Germline lookup yields CDR1 SQVTM and CDR2 ANQGSEA. The V gene end was trimmed by 7 bases and the J gene end by 1 base; junction bases not matched to a gene: 5. In nucleotides, the CDR3 is TGCAGCGCCGGGACTAGCAATTCCTACGAGCAGTACTTC. It yields the protein CSAGTSNSYEQYF.

The genes are TRBV6-1 and TRBJ1-1, with D perhaps matching TRBD1 (5 bases). This CDR3 is built from 14 residues. Trimming left V 4 bases short and J 4 bases short, with 13 bases between. The germline V gene encodes CDR1 MNHNS and CDR2 SASEGT. The chain's CDR3 is CASSVRAYSTEAFF. CDR3 nucleotide sequence: TGTGCCAGCAGTGTCAGGGCCTACAGCACTGAAGCTTTCTTT.

This clone was picked up one time. The chain is built from TRBV2 and TRBJ1-5; unclear D gene. The CDR3 runs 15 residues. The germline V gene has CDR1 SNHLY and CDR2 FYNNEI. Trimming left V 7 bases short and J 0 bases short, with 13 bases between. CDR3 sequence reads: CASTVTLYSNQPQHF. The CDR3 DNA follows: TGTGCCAGCACAGTGACCTTATATAGCAATCAGCCCCAGCATTTT.

The chain carries TRBV11-2 and TRBJ1-2; D is unresolved. The CDR3 runs to 13 residues. Germline lookup yields CDR1 SGHAT and CDR2 FQNNGV. V was clipped by 4 bases and J by 4 bases, with 10 bases between them. CDR3 amino acids: CASSSGFPYGYTF. CDR3 nucleotide sequence: TGTGCCAGCAGCTCCGGGTTCCCCTATGGCTACACCTTC.

The table lists this clone with a few counts. This sequence joins TRBV7-8 and TRBJ2-3; 9 bases align to TRBD1. From germline, CDR1 is SGHVS and CDR2 FQNEAQ. This CDR3 spans 15 amino acids. J gave up 4 bases and V 5 bases, and 7 bases lay outside the gene matches. The DNA for the CDR3 is TGTGCCAGCAGCGGGTGGGGACAGGGTGCAGATACGCAGTATTTT. This codes for CASSGWGQGADTQYF.

The chain couples TRBV4-1 to TRBJ1-1; a weak D match, TRBD1 (5 bases). The CDR3 runs to 15 residues. CDR1 MGHRA and CDR2 YSYEKL come from the germline V gene. V was cut by 4 bases and J by 2 bases, with 14 bases left in between. The CDR3 DNA reads as TGCGCCAGCAGCCCGATTGGAGGGGTAAACACTGAAGCTTTCTTT. Translating it yields CASSPIGGVNTEAFF.

The chain couples TRBV30 to TRBJ1-4; D gene ambiguous. CDR1 is GTSNPN, CDR2 SVGIG, per germline (reference sequence). The CDR3 runs to 16 residues. The V end lost 0 bases, the J end lost 4 bases, and 15 bases lay between the germline ends. In DNA, the CDR3 is TGTGCCTGGAGTGTAAAAATCCCTAGGGTTAATGAAAAACTGTTTTTT. Translated: CAWSVKIPRVNEKLFF.

The V and J genes are TRBV19 and TRBJ2-7; D is undetermined. The germline V gene encodes CDR1 LNHDA and CDR2 SQIVND (reference sequence). V dropped 4 bases and J dropped 9 bases, with 19 bases sitting between them. The CDR3 runs to 14 residues. The CDR3 spells CASSNLDRPSGQYF. The CDR3 coding sequence is TGTGCCAGTAGTAATCTGGACCGACCATCTGGGCAGTACTTC.

J is TRBJ2-7 and V is TRBV19, with 7 bases identical to TRBD1. Per the germline V gene, CDR1 is LNHDA and CDR2 is SQIVND (reference sequence). The J segment lost 2 bases and the V segment lost 3 bases, leaving 7 bases of the junction unmatched. This CDR3 region has 15 residues. CDR3 sequence (DNA): TGTGCCAGTAGTATGAAGTTAGGGACAGCCTACGAGCAGTACTTC. Encoded protein: CASSMKLGTAYEQYF.

The chain has TRBV5-1 and TRBJ2-6; D gene ambiguous. Germline V gene sequence: CDR1 SGHRS, CDR2 YFSETQ. The CDR3 is 14 amino acids. V was pared by 0 bases and J by 4 bases, with 5 bases between. The CDR3 region has the DNA TGCGCCAGCAGCTTGGGAGAAGGGGCCAACGTCCTGACTTTC. It translates to CASSLGEGANVLTF.

The chain links TRBV5-1 to TRBJ2-5; the match to TRBD2 covers 10 bases. Germline CDR1 SGHRS, CDR2 YFSETQ. The CDR3 is made up of 16 amino acids. Trimming at V came to 1 base and at J to 4 bases, leaving 7 bases not matched to a gene. The CDR3, as DNA: TGCGCCAGCAGCTTGACCCTCAGGACTAGCGGAGAGACCCAGTACTTC. The encoded protein is CASSLTLRTSGETQYF.

This chain uses TRBV25-1 with TRBJ2-5; 12 positions agree with TRBD2. TRBJ2-7 matches the DNA end more closely, so the J call is doubtful. This CDR3 region has 13 residues. CDR1 is MGHDK, CDR2 SYGVNS, per germline. The CDR3 sequence is CATGLAGTREQYF. In nucleotides, the CDR3 is TGTGCCACCGGACTAGCGGGAACTCGCGAGCAGTACTTC.